These 29 T cell receptor beta chains share one sample of origin, sequenced in a study of cytomegalovirus exposure and HLA in healthy donors. Sequencing used immunoSEQ multiplex PCR; TCRdb keeps in-frame clones, though not all of them. The table lists 150,000 to 180,000 clones, 65% to 90% of them singletons, with about 22% in the top ten. Sequencing input: PBMCs. The receptors come from a man aged 18 to 30 in good health and CMV-seropositive.

J is TRBJ2-7 and V is TRBV7-2, with 12 bases matching TRBD2. Germline V gene data show CDR1 as SGHTA and CDR2 as FQGNSA. This CDR3 has 15 amino acids. The V and J ends lost 5 bases and 5 bases, in that order; junction bases with no gene match: 7. The CDR3 reads CASSPRLAGVNEQYF. CDR3 nucleotides: TGTGCCAGCAGCCCGAGACTAGCGGGAGTGAACGAGCAGTACTTC.

Comment on this clone: The same CDR3 can be traced to other DNA sequences in this sample. This sequence joins TRBV9 and TRBJ2-2, with TRBD2 identical over 11 bases. CDR3 length: 16 amino acids. Germline V CDR1 and CDR2: SGDLS, YYNGEE. V lost 3 bases and J lost 1; bases outside the gene matches: 2. The CDR3 nucleotides read TGTGCCAGCAGCGGTGGGACTAGCGGGAACACCGGGGAGCTGTTTTTT. Protein product: CASSGGTSGNTGELFF.

V and J are TRBV20-1 and TRBJ2-1; D uncertain. Trimming took 5 bases from V and 5 from J, leaving 4 bases between them. Germline V gene lookup returns CDR1 DFQATT and CDR2 SNEGSKA (reference sequence). This CDR3 spans 10 amino acids. CDR3 in DNA: TGCAGTGCTTCCAACAATGAGCAGTTCTTC. It specifies CSASNNEQFF.

The rearrangement joins TRBV12-5 to TRBJ1-5; 8 bases match TRBD1. V lost 0 bases and J lost 0; bases outside the gene matches: 13. This CDR3 contains 20 residues. Germline V gene data show CDR1 as LGHNT and CDR2 as FRNRAP. The CDR3 nucleotides are TGTGCTAGTGGTTTGGTACTCGCGGACAGGGAATTTTATAGCAATCAGCCCCAGCATTTT. Translated: CASGLVLADREFYSNQPQHF.

The CDR3 spells CASSSTHTDTQYF. The CDR3 region has the DNA TGTGCCAGCAGCTCAACACACACAGATACGCAGTATTTT. The genes are TRBV13 and TRBJ2-3; D gene uncertain. V was cut by 4 bases and J by 2 bases, with 7 bases left in between. CDR1 is PRHDT, CDR2 FYEKMQ, per germline (reference sequence). This CDR3 is 13 amino acids long.

The chain combines TRBV12-5 with TRBJ2-7; 7 nucleotides line up with TRBD2. CDR1 is LGHNT, CDR2 FRNRAP, per germline. The CDR3 extends over 13 amino acids. Trimming at V came to 4 bases and at J to 5 bases, leaving 5 bases not matched to a gene. As DNA, the CDR3 is TGTGCTAGTGGTTCGCGGGGGTTGAACGAGCAGTACTTC. Translation: CASGSRGLNEQYF.

V is TRBV18 and J is TRBJ1-1; no clear D. Trimming took 0 bases from V and 5 from J, leaving 10 bases between them. Germline V CDR1 and CDR2: KGHSH, LQKENI. The CDR3 loop spans 14 amino acids. DNA for the CDR3: TGTGCCAGCTCACCACCGCTAAGGAGGACTGAAGCTTTCTTT. It is translated as CASSPPLRRTEAFF.

Remarks on this clone: This specimen includes other DNA sequences encoding the same CDR3. V and J are TRBV9 and TRBJ1-1; TRBD1 might be the D (6 bases). CDR3 length equals 11 residues. Germline V gives CDR1 SGDLS, CDR2 YYNGEE. V was clipped by 4 bases and J by 8 bases, with 9 bases between them. DNA of the CDR3: TGTGCCAGCAGCCCCGGGACAGAAGCTTTCTTT. This sequence encodes CASSPGTEAFF.

This chain joins TRBV23-1 and TRBJ2-5; 9 bases map to TRBD1. TRBV23-1 is classed as an ORF, of uncertain function. After removal of 3 bases from V and 4 bases from J, the junction contained 6 bases not matched to a gene. This CDR3 comprises 15 residues. CDR3 amino acids: CASSHRRDRAETQYF. DNA for the CDR3: TGCGCCAGCAGTCATCGCCGGGACAGGGCAGAGACCCAGTACTTC.

As regards this clone: This same CDR3 is encoded by further DNA sequences in the sample. The chain couples TRBV5-1 to TRBJ1-2, with 8 bases aligning to TRBD1. Germline CDR1 reads SGHRS; CDR2 reads YFSETQ. The CDR3 is 14 residues long. The J segment lost 4 bases and the V segment lost 3 bases, leaving 5 bases of the junction unmatched. The CDR3 DNA reads TGCGCCAGCAGCTCAGGGGGCGCGGGCTATGGCTACACCTTC. It codes for CASSSGGAGYGYTF.

In its sample, this clone was seen once. The gene calls are TRBV11-2 and TRBJ2-7, with D uncertain. V lost 1 base and J 4 bases, leaving 17 bases between the germline ends. Germline V gives CDR1 SGHAT, CDR2 FQNNGV. This CDR3 comprises 16 residues. CDR3 DNA: TGTGCCAGCAGCTTAGTCGGGTTCTCGCTTTTGTACGAGCAGTACTTC. Its protein is CASSLVGFSLLYEQYF.

V and J are TRBV29-1 and TRBJ2-7; D is ambiguous. The CDR3 has 12 residues. The germline V and J ends were trimmed by 4 bases and 0 bases, with 7 bases remaining between them. The V gene's germline CDR1 is SQVTM and CDR2 ANQGSEA. The CDR3 region has the DNA TGCAGCGTTGTTTCGGTCTCCTACGAGCAGTACTTC. Its translation: CSVVSVSYEQYF.

This rearrangement joins TRBV6-5 to TRBJ2-1; TRBD2 aligns across 11 bases. Germline V gene data show CDR1 as MNHEY and CDR2 as SVGAGI. Unmatched junction bases numbered 6, after V lost 8 bases and J lost 6 bases. CDR3 size: 14 residues. The DNA for the CDR3 is TGTGCCAGCTCCACTAGCGGGGGCCCCAATGAGCAGTTCTTC. It translates to CASSTSGGPNEQFF.

The genes are TRBV14 and TRBJ2-7, with 11 bases fitting TRBD2. CDR1 SGHDN and CDR2 FVKESK come from the germline V gene. The V and J ends lost 1 base and 1 base, in that order; junction bases with no gene match: 6. This CDR3 spans 17 amino acids. CDR3 in DNA: TGTGCCAGCAGCCAAGGAGCTCTAGCGGGAGGTTCCTACGAGCAGTACTTC. Translation: CASSQGALAGGSYEQYF.

The chain recombines TRBV5-1 with TRBJ2-1; no reliable D call. The germline V gene has CDR1 SGHRS and CDR2 YFSETQ. The V and J ends lost 4 bases and 4 bases respectively, with 12 bases between them. This CDR3 has 14 amino acids. The CDR3 sequence: CASSPLVQYNEQFF. The DNA of the CDR3 is TGCGCCAGCAGCCCCCTCGTACAGTACAATGAGCAGTTCTTC. The full variable domain, its missing parts supplied by reference TRBV5-1 and TRBJ2-1, is KAGVTQTPRYLIKTRGQQVTLSCSPISGHRSVSWYQQTPGQGLQFLFEYFSETQRNKGNFPGRFSGRQFSNSRSEMNVSTLELGDSALYLCASSPLVQYNEQFFGPGTRLTVL.

This clone was seen only once. The chain uses TRBV6-5 and TRBJ2-7, with 10 bases matching TRBD1. CDR3 length equals 14 residues. Trimming at V came to 6 bases and at J to 1 base, leaving 3 bases not matched to a gene. Germline loops: CDR1 MNHEY, CDR2 SVGAGI. In DNA, the CDR3 is TGTGCCAGCAGCCTGGACAGGGGGTCCTACGAGCAGTACTTC. It specifies CASSLDRGSYEQYF.

The chain combines TRBV6-5 with TRBJ1-2; possible D gene TRBD1, 5 bases. V shed 7 bases and J shed 4 bases, with 19 bases lying between them. Germline assignment: CDR1 MNHEY and CDR2 SVGAGI. The CDR3 is 15 amino acids. In DNA, the CDR3 is TGTGCCAGCAAACGGGGGAGGGACTTGATCTATGGCTACACCTTC. Its translation is CASKRGRDLIYGYTF.

The chain combines TRBV5-1 with TRBJ2-1; TRBD2 is a possible D gene (6 bases). Germline CDR1 and CDR2: SGHRS and YFSETQ. This CDR3 comprises 14 residues. Between the trimmed V and J ends, which lost 2 bases and 9 bases, there was a span of 15 bases. In nucleotides, the CDR3 is TGCGCCAGCAGCTTCCGGAGGGGAGAGCCTGAGCAGTTCTTC. Translation: CASSFRRGEPEQFF.

V usage is TRBV7-3 and J usage is TRBJ2-1; 12 nucleotides line up with TRBD1. The length of the CDR3 is 16 residues. Germline V CDR1 and CDR2: SGHTA, FQGTGA. With V trimmed by 5 bases and J by 0 bases, 2 bases remained unmatched. CDR3 in DNA: TGTGCCAGCAGCATGGGACAGGGGGCCTCCTACAATGAGCAGTTCTTC. Translating it yields CASSMGQGASYNEQFF. The full variable domain, rest sourced from reference TRBV7-3 and TRBJ2-1, is GAGVSQTPSNKVTEKGKYVELRCDPISGHTALYWYRQSLGQGPEFLIYFQGTGAADDSGLPNDRFFAVRPEGSVSTLKIQRTERGDSAVYLCASSMGQGASYNEQFFGPGTRLTVL.

V usage is TRBV7-7 and J usage is TRBJ2-2; weak D call: TRBD1 (5 bases). The germline V gene encodes CDR1 SSHAT and CDR2 FNYEAQ (reference sequence). V lost 2 bases, J lost 2 bases, and 24 bases lay in between. There are 20 residues in the CDR3. The DNA of the CDR3 is TGTGCCAGCAGCTTAAGCGAGGCGGACCGACAGTCCTCAAACACCGGGGAGCTGTTTTTT. Amino acids: CASSLSEADRQSSNTGELFF.

V usage is TRBV19 and J usage is TRBJ2-7; D gene uncertain. Germline assignment: CDR1 LNHDA and CDR2 SQIVND (reference sequence). The V end lost 9 bases, the J end lost 4 bases, and 16 bases lay between the germline ends. This CDR3 spans 13 amino acids. This CDR3 is CASSPAFGYEQYF. The DNA of the CDR3 is TGTGCCAGCTCCCCCGCCTTCGGGTACGAGCAGTACTTC.

This rearrangement joins TRBV6-5 to TRBJ1-5, with 9 bases matching TRBD1. The V gene end was trimmed by 2 bases and the J gene end by 5 bases; junction bases not matched to a gene: 4. CDR1 and CDR2 from the germline V gene are MNHEY and SVGAGI. CDR3 length equals 15 residues. CDR3 nucleotides: TGTGCCAGCAGTTACAATCGGGACAGGGATCAGCCCCAGCATTTT. Its translation: CASSYNRDRDQPQHF.

The rearrangement links TRBV6-6 to TRBJ2-3; 9 positions agree with TRBD1. V lost 5 bases and J lost 4; bases outside the gene matches: 10. Germline V gene data show CDR1 as MNHNY and CDR2 as SVGAGI (reference sequence). There are 16 residues in the CDR3. CDR3 sequence (DNA): TGTGCCAGCAGTCCCCCTACAGGGGGCGACGCAGATACGCAGTATTTT. It specifies CASSPPTGGDADTQYF.

As regards this clone: Other DNA sequences within the sample encode an identical CDR3. The chain recombines TRBV27 with TRBJ1-2, with 8 bases aligning to TRBD1. The junction had 20 bases not matched to a gene; V was cut back by 6 bases and J by 5 bases. The CDR3 contains 18 residues. Germline CDR1 reads MNHEY; CDR2 reads SMNVEV (reference sequence). CDR3 nucleotide sequence: TGTGCCAGCAGCCATCGGAGGACAGGGCTCCTCTTTGGGTATGGCTACACCTTC. It specifies CASSHRRTGLLFGYGYTF.

V is TRBV27 and J is TRBJ2-3, with 12 bases that match TRBD1. Germline lookup yields CDR1 MNHEY and CDR2 SMNVEV (reference sequence). CDR3 length: 19 amino acids. Trimming took 5 bases from V and 7 from J; bases not matched to a gene: 19. Here the CDR3 DNA reads TGTGCCAGCAGTCCCTTAGGGGACAGGGGGCGCCTGCCGGGGTATACGCAGTATTTT. Amino acids: CASSPLGDRGRLPGYTQYF.

The rearrangement uses TRBV12-5 and TRBJ2-5, with 8 bases matching TRBD2. Germline V gene data show CDR1 as LGHNT and CDR2 as FRNRAP. CDR3 length: 15 residues. V shed 8 bases, J shed 3 bases, and the junction held 11 bases outside the gene matches. For the CDR3, the DNA is TGTGCTAGTTCCCTCACCAGCGGGGGTGAAGAGACCCAGTACTTC. It encodes CASSLTSGGEETQYF.

This clone appeared a single time. V usage is TRBV5-1 and J usage is TRBJ2-1, with 11 positions matching TRBD2. CDR3 length: 16 residues. V lost 4 bases, J lost 7 bases, and 10 bases stayed unmatched. CDR1 and CDR2 (germline): SGHRS, YFSETQ. In nucleotides, the CDR3 is TGCGCCAGCAGCCCCCCGACTAGCGGGGTCCCAAATGAGCAGTTCTTC. This codes for CASSPPTSGVPNEQFF.

The chain joins TRBV6-5 to TRBJ2-1; D is ambiguous. The length of the CDR3 is 11 residues. Germline V CDR1 and CDR2: MNHEY, SVGAGI. V shed 5 bases and J shed 5 bases, with 4 bases lying between them. The CDR3, as DNA: TGTGCCAGCAGTAGCGACAATGAGCAGTTCTTC. Protein product: CASSSDNEQFF.

The CDR3 bases are TGTGCCACCAGCTACCGGGACAGGGACGTCCAGGGGGATAATTCACCCCTCCACTTT. Its protein product is CATSYRDRDVQGDNSPLHF. The rearrangement links TRBV15 to TRBJ1-6; TRBD1 matches 9 bases. The germline CDR1 and CDR2 sequences are LNHNV and YYDKDF (reference sequence). J gave up 5 bases and V 5 bases, and 16 bases lay outside the gene matches. This CDR3 comprises 19 residues. The full variable domain, with the rest looked up from reference TRBV15 and TRBJ1-6, is DAMVIQNPRYQVTQFGKPVTLSCSQTLNHNVMYWYQQKSSQAPKLLFHYYDKDFNNEADTPDNFQSRRPNTSFCFLDIRSPGLGDTAMYLCATSYRDRDVQGDNSPLHFGNGTRLTVT.